One sample yielded the 6 T cell receptor beta chains listed below, sequenced in a study of liver allograft versus peripheral blood T cells. Study-wide background: In transplanted livers, T cell receptor repertoires were compared with those found in the recipients' peripheral blood.

MiXCR was run by TCRdb on the reads, yielding one entry per CDR3 protein. The sample holds 5,500 to 7,500 distinct CDR3 sequences, roughly a sixth seen once. These receptors were collected from a human patient who had a liver transplant. Some T cells may arise from the graft donor.

In its sample, this clonotype ranks as medium-sized (0.01 to 0.1%). This sequence joins TRBV29-1 and TRBJ2-7; D is possibly TRBD2 (6 bases). V was clipped by 5 bases and J by 6 bases, with 20 bases between them. The germline V gene encodes CDR1 SQVTM and CDR2 ANQGSEA. This CDR3 region has 14 residues. CDR3 sequence (DNA): TGCAGCGTTCGTCTTGGCGGGGTACGAGGCGAGCAGTACTTC. Its protein is CSVRLGGVRGEQYF.

This clonotype showed up just a few times. The chain couples TRBV20-1 to TRBJ1-1; 10 nucleotides line up with TRBD1. The CDR3 is 17 residues long. After removal of 4 bases from V and 5 bases from J, the junction contained 16 bases not matched to a gene. The germline V gene encodes CDR1 DFQATT and CDR2 SNEGSKA (reference sequence). As DNA, the CDR3 is TGCAGTGCTAAGGGGCCGGGGGGGGACAGGGGTCGAACTGAAGCTTTCTTT. Translating gives CSAKGPGGDRGRTEAFF.

This clonotype qualifies as medium-sized. V is TRBV10-3 and J is TRBJ2-7, with a possible D match to TRBD1 (5 bases). The CDR3 spans 12 residues. The germline V gene encodes CDR1 ENHRY and CDR2 SYGVKD. Trimming removed 10 bases at V and 4 bases at J, with 14 bases between. The CDR3 bases are TGTGCCACCAATCCAGGGTCTTACGAGCAGTACTTC. Protein product: CATNPGSYEQYF.

In the case of this clonotype: A read error is possible here, since a much larger clone lies one base away. The chain uses TRBV15 and TRBJ2-3; 8 positions agree with TRBD2. V shed 8 bases, J shed 3 bases, and the junction held 7 bases outside the gene matches. Per the germline V gene, CDR1 is LNHNV and CDR2 is YYDKDF (reference sequence). The CDR3 contains 14 residues. The CDR3 coding sequence is TGTGCCACCCGAAGCGGGAGTGGGACAGATACGCAGTATTTT. The encoded protein is CATRSGSGTDTQYF.

The chain employs TRBV12-3 or TRBV12-4 and TRBJ2-7, with D possibly TRBD1 on 7 matching bases. The CDR3 sequence is 14 residues long. Trimming pared 6 bases from V and 1 base from J, leaving 13 bases between. The CDR3 region has the DNA TGTGCCAGCAGACGCGGGACAGATTCCTACGAGCAGTACTTC. Translated: CASRRGTDSYEQYF.

This clonotype is categorized as medium-sized. The gene calls are TRBV6-1 and TRBJ2-3; D not certain. CDR3 length equals 10 residues. Germline lookup yields CDR1 MNHNS and CDR2 SASEGT. V lost 7 bases to trimming and J lost 6 bases, with 5 bases between them. Here the CDR3 reads CASKEDTQYF. For the CDR3, the DNA is TGTGCCAGCAAGGAGGATACGCAGTATTTT.